These 5 T cell receptor beta chains were sequenced from one sample in a study of radiation and T cells in renal cell carcinoma. Described time point: baseline pretreatment blood. Stated treatment: 15 Gy SBRT to primary tumor, nephrectomy 4 weeks later. Sequencing used immunoSEQ multiplex PCR; TCRdb keeps in-frame clones, though not all of them. The repertoire includes roughly 150,000 clones, approximately 90% of them detected once, and 4.1% sits in the top ten. Sample: blood, taken from a patient whose treatment included radiotherapy and nephrectomy. These receptors originate from a woman in her seventies with renal cell carcinoma.

The CDR3: CASSEPWADQETQYF. The CDR3 coding sequence is TGTGCCAGCAGTGAACCCTGGGCAGACCAAGAGACCCAGTACTTC. This chain connects TRBV6-1 to TRBJ2-5; D not resolved. CDR3 size: 15 residues. V lost 2 bases to trimming and J lost 0 bases, with 10 bases between them. The germline CDR1 and CDR2 sequences are MNHNS and SASEGT.

This rearrangement joins TRBV4-3 to TRBJ2-3; D is uncertain. V dropped 1 base and J dropped 1 base, with 9 bases sitting between them. CDR1 and CDR2 (germline): LGHNA, YSLEER. The CDR3 has 15 amino acids. This CDR3 is CASSQGWQGTDTQYF. CDR3 DNA: TGCGCCAGCAGCCAAGGGTGGCAAGGCACAGATACGCAGTATTTT.

This rearrangement joins TRBV19 to TRBJ2-1; unclear D gene. The V end was cut by 3 bases, the J end by 0 bases, with 15 bases between. Germline CDR1 reads LNHDA; CDR2 reads SQIVND (reference sequence). The CDR3 is 17 amino acids. Here the CDR3 reads CASSMSRRLLSYNEQFF. The CDR3, as DNA: TGTGCCAGTAGTATGAGTAGGCGGCTCCTCTCCTACAATGAGCAGTTCTTC. The variable domain in full, with the rest retrieved from reference TRBV19 and TRBJ2-1, is DGGITQSPKYLFRKEGQNVTLSCEQNLNHDAMYWYRQDPGQGLRLIYYSQIVNDFQKGDIAEGYSVSREKKESFPLTVTSAQKNPTAFYLCASSMSRRLLSYNEQFFGPGTRLTVL.

A few counts support this clone. The chain joins TRBV28 to TRBJ1-5; D is uncertain. CDR3 length: 14 residues. V gave up 3 bases and J gave up 6 bases, with 12 bases separating them. CDR1 is MDHEN and CDR2 is SYDVKM in the germline V gene. The CDR3 protein is CASSLSGIGQPQHF. The CDR3 DNA is TGTGCCAGCAGTTTGTCCGGGATCGGTCAGCCCCAGCATTTT. The full variable domain, in which reference TRBV28 and TRBJ1-5 provide the parts outside the CDR3, is DVKVTQSSRYLVKRTGEKVFLECVQDMDHENMFWYRQDPGLGLRLIYFSYDVKMKEKGDIPEGYSVSREKKERFSLILESASTNQTSMYLCASSLSGIGQPQHFGDGTRLSIL.

This chain joins TRBV6-5 and TRBJ1-1; D not certain. In germline, CDR1 is MNHEY, CDR2 SVGAGI. The length of the CDR3 is 13 residues. Trimming took 5 bases from V and 3 from J, leaving 10 bases between them. The CDR3 region has the DNA TGTGCCAGCAGTCCTAGGAGGGACACTGAAGCTTTCTTT. This gives the protein CASSPRRDTEAFF.